This T cell receptor (beta chain) was documented in a study of T cell responses to AZD1222 COVID-19 vaccine. General study results and limits: The sample set comprised mostly white British donors with more females, and clonal diversity was possibly underestimated. Only a handful of AZD1222 recipients tested seropositive at baseline. Spike-specific TCR depth and breadth grew after two AZD1222 doses. The CD4 TCRs associated with vaccination extended across spike and predominated at 160-218 and 743-854.

Libraries were prepared by immunoSEQ multiplex PCR; TCRdb keeps only in-frame clonotypes and omits some of them. The data contain approximately 61,000 clones, 65% to 85% of them seen just once; the ten biggest clones take up roughly 25%. The CDR3 sequence is 15 residues long. The germline V gene has CDR1 KGHSH and CDR2 LQKENI. V shed 3 bases and J 5 bases; nucleotides not matched to a gene: 4. Regarding this clone: The antigen is not known.

This rearrangement joins TRBV18 to TRBJ1-1; 12 positions agree with TRBD1. Sequenced here: peripheral blood, sampled 28 days after the second AZD1222 dose. The receptor's source is an adult who received the AZD1222 COVID-19 vaccine. The CDR3 bases are TGTGCCAGCTCACCGGGACAGGGGGCGCGGACTGAAGCTTTCTTT. Translation gives CASSPGQGARTEAFF.